This TCR beta chain was identified in a study of cytomegalovirus exposure and HLA in healthy donors. Notes on the study in general: For TCR beta chains, V- and J-gene trimming was later linked to a missense DCLRE1C variant. A few of the chains that were CMV-associated were confirmed in vitro to be specific for CMV antigens. An analysis was carried out later, and it reportedly showed fewer N-insertions in an Asian-associated ancestry cluster than the roughly 670-donor mean.

The PCR had 60 Vbeta and 13 Jbeta primers. Produced via immunoSEQ multiplex PCR; TCRdb's table is partial and in-frame only. The data show under 150,000 clones, over 60% seen once. A remark on this clone: Antigen unknown.

The length of the CDR3 is 15 residues. Between the trimmed V and J ends, which lost 3 bases and 0 bases, there was a span of 12 bases. Germline V gives CDR1 ENHRY, CDR2 SYGVKD. The sample comprised PBMCs. This TCR came from a male donor in good health and CMV-seropositive. The chain links TRBV10-3 to TRBJ2-7; TRBD2 might be the D (6 bases). In DNA, the CDR3 is TGTGCCATCAGTGACCCGGGACTCACCTCCTACGAGCAGTACTTC. Amino acids: CAISDPGLTSYEQYF.